The T cell receptor (beta chain) under discussion was sequenced for a study of cytomegalovirus exposure and HLA in healthy donors. The approximately 120-subject validation cohort, separate from the approximately 670-subject first cohort, included the donors. This table comes from immunoSEQ multiplex PCR, and its TCRdb copy is limited to in-frame clones, with some not included. The data contain about 400,000 clones, roughly 90% of them singletons. Trimming pared 5 bases from V and 6 bases from J, leaving 11 bases between. The length of the CDR3 is 13 residues. Germline CDR1 reads MNHEY; CDR2 reads SVGAGI.

The chain is built from TRBV6-5 and TRBJ1-5; no clear D. The origin of this receptor is a woman younger than 35 in good health and CMV-seronegative. The source material was PBMCs. The CDR3 is CASSANMAQPQHF. Written as DNA, the CDR3 is TGTGCCAGCAGTGCCAATATGGCTCAGCCCCAGCATTTT.